One sample yielded the 5 T cell receptor beta chains listed below, sequenced in a study of Ad26.COV2.S vaccination and SARS-CoV-2 variants. As for treatment: 15 to 20 received Ad26.COV2.S at low or high dose, single or two shots; 5 received placebo; per-sample allocation not given. The samples date from day 63 after the first vaccine or placebo injection. Profiled with immunoSEQ multiplex PCR; TCRdb holds only in-frame clones, not every one. This sample has 440,000 or so clones, with about nine tenths found just once. The sequences come from peripheral blood, collected in a trial of Ad26.COV2.S vaccine versus placebo. These receptors were collected from a person aged 18-65 years who received the Ad26.COV2.S COVID-19 vaccine or a placebo.

This chain connects TRBV5-1 to TRBJ2-6; TRBD1 is a possible D gene (5 bases). The CDR3 sequence is 18 residues long. Germline assignment: CDR1 SGHRS and CDR2 YFSETQ. V shed 5 bases and J shed 1 base, with 19 bases lying between them. The CDR3 here is CASSSNGQGSSGANVLTF. The CDR3 coding sequence is TGCGCCAGCAGTTCCAACGGGCAGGGTTCGTCTGGGGCCAACGTCCTGACTTTC.

The chain carries TRBV21-1 and TRBJ1-1. TRBV21-1 is a known pseudogene. There are 9 residues in the CDR3. Here the CDR3 DNA reads TGTCCGACGAACACTGAAGCTTTCTTT. Amino acid sequence: CPTNTEAFF.

J is TRBJ1-1 and V is TRBV5-1; possible D gene TRBD1, 5 bases. V was trimmed by 3 bases and J by 1 base, leaving 16 bases between them. This CDR3 region has 16 residues. Per the germline V gene, CDR1 is SGHRS and CDR2 is YFSETQ. Here the CDR3 reads CASSSEAQVQNTEAFF. CDR3 coding DNA: TGCGCCAGCAGCTCTGAAGCACAGGTACAGAACACTGAAGCTTTCTTT.

The rearrangement uses TRBV12-3 or TRBV12-4 and TRBJ1-1; TRBD1 agrees at 8 bases. After removal of 6 bases from V and 5 bases from J, the junction contained 5 bases not matched to a gene. The CDR3 is 13 residues long. DNA of the CDR3: TGTGCCAGCAGGGGGACAGGTCGAACTGAAGCTTTCTTT. Residues: CASRGTGRTEAFF.

V usage is TRBV9 and J usage is TRBJ1-1, with D uncertain. Germline assignment: CDR1 SGDLS and CDR2 YYNGEE. This CDR3 contains 15 residues. Trimming took 0 bases from V and 1 from J, leaving 10 bases between them. The DNA of the CDR3 is TGTGCCAGCAGCGTAGCGAAGGGCTGGAACACTGAAGCTTTCTTT. This encodes CASSVAKGWNTEAFF.